The next 22 T cell receptor beta chains were all read from a single sample in a study of blood T cell repertoires in COVID-19. Sequencing used immunoSEQ multiplex PCR; TCRdb keeps in-frame clones, though not all of them. This sample carries roughly 60,000 clones, around 87% of them seen once, and the ten largest clones take 1%. Specimen: peripheral blood. The receptors shown here come from a man in his 70s with acute or convalescent COVID-19.

This clone was found a few times. The chain uses TRBV19 and TRBJ1-6; D is perhaps TRBD1 (5 bases). This CDR3 comprises 15 residues. Between the trimmed V and J ends, which lost 6 bases and 0 bases, there was a span of 9 bases. CDR1 LNHDA and CDR2 SQIVND come from the germline V gene (reference sequence). CDR3 DNA: TGTGCCAGTAGACAGGCAAGCTCCTATAATTCACCCCTCCACTTT. Translated, it gives CASRQASSYNSPLHF.

This clone was counted once. V gene TRBV5-4 combines with J gene TRBJ2-5, with TRBD2 as a possible D gene (5 bases). The germline gives CDR1 SGHNT, CDR2 YYREEE (reference sequence). The CDR3 is 14 amino acids. Trimming removed 2 bases from V and 6 bases from J, with 14 bases in between. CDR3 loop: CASSFEDPGKTQYF. DNA for the CDR3: TGTGCCAGCAGCTTCGAGGATCCCGGGAAGACCCAGTACTTC.

This rearrangement joins TRBV30 to TRBJ1-2; perhaps TRBD1 as D (5 bases). This CDR3 contains 14 residues. The germline V gene has CDR1 GTSNPN and CDR2 SVGIG (reference sequence). Trimming left V 6 bases short and J 9 bases short, with 23 bases between. Written as DNA, the CDR3 is TGTGCCTGCGCCGCCGACAGCCCAACTTTGAGCTACACCTTC. Amino acids: CACAADSPTLSYTF.

This chain connects TRBV5-4 to TRBJ2-7; 8 nucleotides agree with TRBD2. The CDR3 contains 14 residues. Looked up from germline, CDR1 is SGHNT and CDR2 is YYREEE (reference sequence). J lost 6 bases, V lost 2 bases, and 7 bases had no gene match. CDR3 in amino acids: CASSLLGGGREQYF. The CDR3 coding sequence is TGTGCCAGCAGCTTATTAGGCGGGGGGCGCGAGCAGTACTTC.

This clone was recorded only once. J is TRBJ2-2 and V is TRBV11-2; D unclear. Germline V lookup: CDR1 SGHAT, CDR2 FQNNGV. The CDR3 spans 15 residues. V was shortened by 5 bases and J by 5 bases, with 15 bases between the two germline ends. Written as DNA, the CDR3 is TGTGCCAGCAGCGATAACAATCTTTTAACCGGGGAGCTGTTTTTT. Amino acid sequence: CASSDNNLLTGELFF.

The V gene is TRBV11-2, the J gene TRBJ2-3, with 7 bases aligning to TRBD2. Germline assignment: CDR1 SGHAT and CDR2 FQNNGV. Trimming at V came to 0 bases and at J to 4 bases, leaving 7 bases not matched to a gene. The CDR3 spans 16 residues. CDR3 DNA sequence: TGTGCCAGCAGCTTAGATGGGGGGGAGGGCGCAGATACGCAGTATTTT. Its translation is CASSLDGGEGADTQYF.

The chain has TRBV11-1 and TRBJ2-1, with unresolved D. The germline CDR1 and CDR2 sequences are SGHAT and FQDESV (reference sequence). The CDR3 is 16 residues long. The V and J ends lost 4 bases and 0 bases respectively, with 13 bases between them. Written as DNA, the CDR3 is TGTGCCAGCAGCTCCCGCTATTTAAGCTCCTACAATGAGCAGTTCTTC. It yields the protein CASSSRYLSSYNEQFF.

This clone was recorded once. The chain is built from TRBV6-5 and TRBJ1-1; 9 nucleotides line up with TRBD1. The length of the CDR3 is 15 residues. Germline V gene lookup returns CDR1 MNHEY and CDR2 SVGAGI. The trim removed 8 bases at V and 4 bases at J, leaving 11 bases unmatched. CDR3 DNA: TGTGCCAGCGTGACAGGGGGGTTGCTAAGCACTGAAGCTTTCTTT. It codes for CASVTGGLLSTEAFF.

The genes are TRBV30 and TRBJ1-6; TRBD1 matches at 7 bases. In germline, CDR1 is GTSNPN, CDR2 SVGIG (reference sequence). The CDR3 contains 17 residues. Losses at the gene ends were 3 bases for V and 6 bases for J; bases not matched to a gene: 14. The CDR3 region is CAWSGGRGYPSNSPLHF. The CDR3 DNA follows: TGTGCCTGGAGCGGAGGCAGGGGGTACCCCAGTAATTCACCCCTCCACTTT. The full variable domain, in which reference TRBV30 and TRBJ1-6 provide the parts outside the CDR3, is SQTIHQWPATLVQPVGSPLSLECTVEGTSNPNLYWYRQAAGRGLQLLFYSVGIGQISSEVPQNLSASRPQDRQFILSSKKLLLSDSGFYLCAWSGGRGYPSNSPLHFGNGTRLTVT.

The chain couples TRBV21-1 to TRBJ2-1; TRBD2 is taken as the D call from the table, unchecked against the DNA. TRBV21-1 is flagged as a pseudogene. This CDR3 has 9 amino acids. CDR3 sequence: CRVWNEQFF. CDR3 in DNA: TGCCGGGTGTGGAATGAGCAGTTCTTC.

The chain employs TRBV5-1 and TRBJ2-1, with D perhaps TRBD1 (8 bases). V lost 1 base and J 5 bases, leaving 16 bases between the germline ends. CDR1 is SGHRS and CDR2 is YFSETQ in the germline V gene. The CDR3 is 16 residues long. The CDR3 spells CASSLLRTGRDNEQFF. In nucleotides, the CDR3 is TGCGCCAGCAGCTTGTTGAGGACAGGGAGGGACAATGAGCAGTTCTTC. Filled out from reference TRBV5-1 and TRBJ2-1, the complete variable domain reads KAGVTQTPRYLIKTRGQQVTLSCSPISGHRSVSWYQQTPGQGLQFLFEYFSETQRNKGNFPGRFSGRQFSNSRSEMNVSTLELGDSALYLCASSLLRTGRDNEQFFGPGTRLTVL.

V gene TRBV10-3 combines with J gene TRBJ2-2, with 14 bases that match TRBD2. Unmatched junction bases numbered 7, after V lost 6 bases and J lost 7 bases. Germline V gene lookup returns CDR1 ENHRY and CDR2 SYGVKD. The CDR3 has 16 amino acids. The CDR3 protein is CAISPTSGRAGGELFF. The CDR3 DNA reads TGTGCCATCAGCCCGACTAGCGGGAGGGCCGGCGGGGAGCTGTTTTTT.

The rearrangement uses TRBV10-3 and TRBJ1-3; the match to TRBD1 covers 7 bases. Trimming removed 7 bases from V and 0 bases from J; junction bases left unmatched: 3. The germline CDR1 and CDR2 sequences are ENHRY and SYGVKD. The CDR3 loop spans 14 amino acids. The CDR3 DNA is TGTGCCATCAACAGGGGCGACTCTGGAAACACCATATATTTT. Its protein product is CAINRGDSGNTIYF.

CDR3 loop: CASSRGDMYNEQFF. CDR3 bases: TGTGCCAGCTCGCGAGGGGACATGTACAATGAGCAGTTCTTC. The V call is TRBV18, the J call TRBJ2-1; TRBD1 might be the D (6 bases). Germline V CDR1 and CDR2: KGHSH, LQKENI. This CDR3 region has 14 residues. Trimming cost V 6 bases and J 4 bases, with 13 bases left between them. Based on the CDR3 plus reference TRBV18 and TRBJ2-1, the full variable domain is NAGVMQNPRHLVRRRGQEARLRCSPMKGHSHVYWYRQLPEEGLKFMVYLQKENIIDESGMPKERFSAEFPKEGPSILRIQQVVRGDSAAYFCASSRGDMYNEQFFGPGTRLTVL.

This clone was seen only once. The V call is TRBV7-6, the J call TRBJ2-7; 12 nucleotides match TRBD1. V was clipped by 5 bases and J by 7 bases; unmatched bases: 9. Germline V CDR1 and CDR2: SGHVS, FNYEAQ. The CDR3 contains 15 residues. The CDR3 bases are TGTGCCAGCAGCCGAGCCGGGACAGGGGGCGATGAGCAGTACTTC. As protein: CASSRAGTGGDEQYF.

The V gene is TRBV6-5, the J gene TRBJ2-7; 9 bases line up with TRBD1. The CDR3 consists of 15 residues. The V gene's germline CDR1 is MNHEY and CDR2 SVGAGI. J gave up 1 base and V 8 bases, and 9 bases lay outside the gene matches. The CDR3 reads CASGLGTGISYEQYF. The CDR3 bases are TGTGCCAGCGGTCTCGGGACAGGGATTTCCTACGAGCAGTACTTC.

The chain joins TRBV18 to TRBJ1-1, with TRBD1 matching 8 bases. The V and J ends lost 8 bases and 6 bases, in that order; junction bases with no gene match: 8. CDR3 length: 13 residues. Germline CDR1 reads KGHSH; CDR2 reads LQKENI. CDR3 nucleotide sequence: TGTGCCAGCGGCGGGACAGGCGCCGCTGAAGCTTTCTTT. Translation: CASGGTGAAEAFF.

The chain has TRBV6-5 and TRBJ1-5, with D perhaps matching TRBD1 (5 bases). The V gene lost 7 bases and the J gene lost 4 bases, with 14 bases spanning the gap. The CDR3 covers 14 residues. The germline gives CDR1 MNHEY, CDR2 SVGAGI. CDR3 loop: CASKRSQGNQPQHF. CDR3 coding DNA: TGTGCCAGCAAACGAAGTCAGGGAAATCAGCCCCAGCATTTT.

This chain links TRBV28 with TRBJ2-3; a possible D gene is TRBD1 (5 bases). The CDR3 length is 15 residues. Trimming left V 1 base short and J 1 base short, with 9 bases between. CDR1 and CDR2 (germline): MDHEN, SYDVKM. This chain's CDR3 is CASSLSGRGTDTQYF. For the CDR3, the DNA is TGTGCCAGCAGTTTATCGGGCAGGGGCACAGATACGCAGTATTTT.

The chain employs TRBV7-6 and TRBJ2-3, with TRBD1 as a possible D gene (5 bases). This CDR3 comprises 17 residues. In germline, CDR1 is SGHVS, CDR2 FNYEAQ. V dropped 5 bases and J dropped 0 bases, with 18 bases sitting between them. The CDR3 here is CASSLQQGRFSTDTQYF. DNA of the CDR3: TGTGCCAGCAGCCTTCAGCAGGGAAGGTTTAGCACAGATACGCAGTATTTT.

The V and J genes are TRBV29-1 and TRBJ2-3; 7 bases map to TRBD1. With V trimmed by 2 bases and J by 3 bases, 5 bases remained unmatched. Germline assignment: CDR1 SQVTM and CDR2 ANQGSEA. There are 14 residues in the CDR3. The CDR3 protein is CSVETGEGTDTQYF. CDR3 bases: TGCAGCGTTGAAACAGGGGAAGGTACAGATACGCAGTATTTT.

The chain joins TRBV3-1 (or the pseudogene TRBV3-2) to TRBJ2-2; 7 bases are a match to TRBD2. CDR1 is LGHDT, CDR2 YNNKEL, per germline (reference sequence). The CDR3 contains 17 residues. V lost 4 bases, J lost 5 bases, and 13 bases stayed unmatched. This chain's CDR3 is CASSLDAGRESTGELFF. The CDR3 DNA is TGTGCCAGCAGCCTCGATGCGGGGCGGGAGAGTACCGGGGAGCTGTTTTTT.